This is a list of T cell receptor beta chains from one sample in a study of blood T cell repertoires in COVID-19. Sequencing used immunoSEQ multiplex PCR; TCRdb keeps in-frame clones, though not all of them. This sample has hundreds of thousands of clones, with about 87% found just once. The source material was peripheral blood. The receptors come from a woman aged 18-30 years with acute or convalescent COVID-19. Each CDR3 is given with its conserved first and last residue. The D gene is left open where the match is weak. Only part of the rows carry a size: once, few, many, or a class if the clone is expanded.

>NA|TRBJ2-2|TRBV21-1|NA
TGTGCCAGCACCCTAGGGCGGACAGGGGGGGCCGGGGAGCTGTTTTTT
CASTLGRTGGAGELFF
>NA|TRBJ2-1|TRBV5-1|TRBD2
TGCGCCAGCAGCCCCGGACTAGCGGGGGGTCTTGTGGATGAGCAGTTCTTC
CASSPGLAGGLVDEQFF
>NA|TRBJ1-2|TRBV6-5|NA
TGTGCCAGCAGTTACTCGCGGACAGACTATGGCTACACCTTC
CASSYSRTDYGYTF
>NA|TRBJ1-3|TRBV4-2|NA
TGTGCCAGCAGCCAGGAGGACAGTAGCTCTGGAAACACCATATATTTT
CASSQEDSSSGNTIYF
>once|TRBJ1-1|TRBV7-6|NA
TGTGCCAGCAGCTCCTCTGGGGGGGAAGCTTTCTTT
CASSSSGGEAFF
>NA|TRBJ1-6|TRBV6-5|NA
TGTGCCAGCAGGGGGCAGGGGAAGAATAATTCACCCCTCCACTTT
CASRGQGKNNSPLHF
>NA|TRBJ2-1|TRBV5-4|TRBD2
TGTGCCTACACAGCGGGGGCCCACTCCTACAATGAGCAGTTCTTC
CAYTAGAHSYNEQFF
>NA|TRBJ1-2|TRBV27|NA
TGTGCCAGCAGTCCTCGACTCGGAAACTATGGCTACACCTTC
CASSPRLGNYGYTF
>NA|TRBJ1-6|TRBV5-8|NA
TGTGCCAGCAGCTTGCAGGGCGGATATAATTCACCCCTCCACTTT
CASSLQGGYNSPLHF
>once|TRBJ1-3|TRBV4-3|NA
TGCGCCAGCAGCCAAGATCGGAGCTCTGGAAACACCATATATTTT
CASSQDRSSGNTIYF
>NA|TRBJ2-7|TRBV6-1|NA
TGTGCCAGCAGTGAAACAGAGACAGCTTCCTACGAGCAGTACTTC
CASSETETASYEQYF
>NA|TRBJ2-7|TRBV20-1|NA
TGCAGTGCCCCTCGTGCGGACGAGCAGTACTTC
CSAPRADEQYF
>NA|TRBJ1-4|TRBV5-6|TRBD1
TGTGCCAGCAGCGTCACAGGGGTGCATGAAAAACTGTTTTTT
CASSVTGVHEKLFF
>NA|TRBJ1-5|TRBV19|NA
TGTGCCAGTAGTTCCCCCGGGACATATAGCAATCAGCCCCAGCATTTT
CASSSPGTYSNQPQHF
>once|TRBJ2-7|TRBV5-1|TRBD2
TGCGCCAGCAGCTACGGGACTAGCACTTCCAACCGGGGGGAGCAGTACTTC
CASSYGTSTSNRGEQYF
>NA|TRBJ1-2|TRBV11-2|NA
TGTGCCAGCAGCCCGTTAGACCAGGCGAATGGCTACACCTTC
CASSPLDQANGYTF
>NA|TRBJ1-1|TRBV6-2/TRBV6-3|NA
TGTGCCAGCAGTCATACGACCGACAGAAACACTGAAGCTTTCTTT
CASSHTTDRNTEAFF
>NA|TRBJ1-5|TRBV21-1|NA
TGTGCCAGCAGCAAAGCGCTCGGGCAGGGTGACAATCAGCCCCAGCATTTT
CASSKALGQGDNQPQHF
>NA|TRBJ1-1|TRBV9|TRBD1
TGTGCCAGCAGCCACACAGGGGTTACTGAAGCTTTCTTT
CASSHTGVTEAFF
>NA|TRBJ1-1|TRBV19|TRBD1
TGTGCCAGTAGTATTGGGACAGTCAGGGCCACTGAAGCTTTCTTT
CASSIGTVRATEAFF
>NA|TRBJ1-5|TRBV2|TRBD1
TGTGCCAGCAGTGAGGGACAGGGGTTTAATCAGCCCCAGCATTTT
CASSEGQGFNQPQHF
>NA|TRBJ2-7|TRBV24-1|TRBD1
TGTGCCACCAGTGATGGGGACAGACTCTCCTACGAGCAGTACTTC
CATSDGDRLSYEQYF
>NA|TRBJ1-4|TRBV30|NA
TGTGCCTGGTGTGACACAACTAATGAAAAACTGTTTTTT
CAWCDTTNEKLFF
>NA|TRBJ2-2|TRBV7-2|TRBD2
TGTGCCAGCAGCTTAGGGCAGCGGGGGCGGGACACCGGGGAGCTGTTTTTT
CASSLGQRGRDTGELFF
>once|TRBJ1-2|TRBV3-1/TRBV3-2|NA
TGTGCCAGCAGCCGATCAGGGGAAGGCTACACCTTC
CASSRSGEGYTF
>NA|TRBJ2-3|TRBV5-6|TRBD2
TGTGCCAGCAGCTTGGAGGGCGGGGGGTCTACAGATACGCAGTATTTT
CASSLEGGGSTDTQYF
>NA|TRBJ1-2|TRBV9|NA
TGTGCCAGCAGCGCCTCCGACAGTTATTTTCCACGAGAAGGCTACACCTTC
CASSASDSYFPREGYTF
>NA|TRBJ1-2|TRBV12-5|NA
TGTGCTAGTGCCCCCCCAGGGGATACGAGCTATGGCTACACCTTC
CASAPPGDTSYGYTF
>NA|TRBJ2-1|TRBV3-1/TRBV3-2|NA
TGTGCCAGCAGCCAAGGGACAGTCCAACAGTTCTTC
CASSQGTVQQFF
>NA|TRBJ1-2|TRBV9|NA
TGTGCCAGCAGCGTAGATGAAGCCGGGGGGCGAGGCTACACCTTC
CASSVDEAGGRGYTF
>NA|TRBJ2-3|TRBV5-1|TRBD2
TGCGCCAGCAGTTCCGGGGGGGCGGTAGATACGCAGTATTTT
CASSSGGAVDTQYF
>NA|TRBJ2-7|TRBV7-8|NA
TGTGCCAGCAGCTTAGGTTGGTCAGGAGGCACCTACGAGCAGTACTTC
CASSLGWSGGTYEQYF
>NA|TRBJ1-6|TRBV9|NA
TGTGCCAGCAGCGCACCCCGCGGGGCGAATTCACCCCTCCACTTT
CASSAPRGANSPLHF
>NA|TRBJ2-3|TRBV3-1/TRBV3-2|TRBD2
TGTGCCAGCAGCCAGTTTAGCGGGGGGAGTCTCGGAGATACGCAGTATTTT
CASSQFSGGSLGDTQYF
>NA|TRBJ1-2|TRBV12-3/TRBV12-4|NA
TGTGCCAGCAGTTTTTGGCTTCAGGGCTACACCTTC
CASSFWLQGYTF
>few|TRBJ1-2|TRBV7-9|TRBD1
TGTGCCAGCACCGCCCCAGGGGGTGTCTATGGCTACACCTTC
CASTAPGGVYGYTF
>NA|TRBJ1-2|TRBV29-1|NA
TGCAGCGTTGGGCAGGAACCTAGCGGCTACACCTTC
CSVGQEPSGYTF
>NA|TRBJ2-5|TRBV3-1/TRBV3-2|TRBD2
TGTGCCAGCAGCCAAGGATGGGGCGGGGGACAGTACTTC
CASSQGWGGGQYF
>NA|TRBJ1-1|TRBV30|NA
TGTGCCTGGAGTGCAGCGGGGGACACTGAAGCTTTCTTT
CAWSAAGDTEAFF
>NA|TRBJ1-4|TRBV21-1|NA
TGTGCCAGCAGCAAAGATCGGACAGGAGAAAAACTGTTTTTT
CASSKDRTGEKLFF
>NA|TRBJ2-1|TRBV2|TRBD1
TGTGCCAGCACCATGCCCGGGACAGTCAATGAGCAGTTCTTC
CASTMPGTVNEQFF
>NA|TRBJ1-2|TRBV18|TRBD1
TGTGCCAGCTCACCAGGACAGGTCGAGAACTATGGCTACACCTTC
CASSPGQVENYGYTF
>NA|TRBJ2-3|TRBV5-4|TRBD2
TGTGCCAGCAGCTTGATAGCGGGGTCAACAGATACGCAGTATTTT
CASSLIAGSTDTQYF